What follows describes a single T cell receptor (beta chain). Antigen unknown. This sample is drawn from a study of beta chain features in type 1 diabetes. Findings of the study overall: Moderately but significantly shorter TCRB CDR3s were found in Type 1 diabetes patients in all four CD4+ subsets.

Germline values: CDR1 ENHRY, CDR2 SYGVKD. The CDR3 length is 15 residues. Trimming cost V 3 bases and J 5 bases, with 16 bases left between them. Every bit of the isolated RNA underwent reverse transcription, so sequencing read expressed TCRB transcripts. TCRdb's table, derived via immunoSEQ multiplex PCR, lists solely in-frame clones and lacks some. The sample holds a few hundred thousand clones, about 15% seen once. The chain is built from TRBV10-3 and TRBJ1-1; a weak D match, TRBD1 (5 bases). The sequence was obtained from a man in his thirties or forties with type 1 diabetes. The sequenced sample was naive CD4+ T cells from blood. In nucleotides, the CDR3 is TGTGCCATCAGTGATCTGGCCGACAGTCGAACTGAAGCTTTCTTT. It yields the protein CAISDLADSRTEAFF.